The 28 T cell receptor beta chains presented below share a single source sample, sequenced in a study of patients and donors after allogeneic stem cell transplantation (TCRdb year 2020). Library construction relied on RT-PCR. The reads were generated on a NextSeq 550. TCRdb's own reprocessing of the public reads used fastp at Q25 and MiXCR and kept productive beta chains. Each CDR3 protein appears once, grouped with its most common genes and DNA. Within this sample are fewer than 500,000 distinct CDR3 sequences, with 16% of them counted one time only. Clones ranked in the top ten supply roughly 7.2% of the sample. The sequenced sample was blood, either unsorted or a sorted T cell fraction (not recorded which). The receptors were sampled from a human donor who was either an allogeneic HSCT recipient or a stem cell or donor lymphocyte infusion donor (not recorded which). It is not recorded whose cells these are; they may come from a transplant donor.

This clonotype showed up many times. The chain is built from TRBV12-3 or TRBV12-4 and TRBJ2-7, with 11 bases lining up with TRBD2. CDR3 length equals 14 residues. Trimming cost V 6 bases and J 5 bases; bases outside gene matches: 6. In DNA, the CDR3 is TGTGCCAGCAGAATAGCGGGAGGGCCCCACGAGCAGTACTTC. This sequence encodes CASRIAGGPHEQYF.

The chain has TRBV5-1 and TRBJ2-1, with 13 nucleotides matching TRBD2. CDR1 SGHRS and CDR2 YFSETQ come from the germline V gene. The CDR3 has 16 amino acids. Germline trimming cut 4 bases from V and 5 bases from J; bases unmatched to any gene: 6. The DNA for the CDR3 is TGCGCCAGCAGCCTCGGGACTAGCGGGGTTAACAATGAGCAGTTCTTC. It translates to CASSLGTSGVNNEQFF. Together with reference TRBV5-1 and TRBJ2-1, the CDR3 gives the full variable domain: KAGVTQTPRYLIKTRGQQVTLSCSPISGHRSVSWYQQTPGQGLQFLFEYFSETQRNKGNFPGRFSGRQFSNSRSEMNVSTLELGDSALYLCASSLGTSGVNNEQFFGPGTRLTVL.

This clonotype was detected ten times or more. The V call is TRBV12-3 or TRBV12-4, the J call TRBJ2-3; D ambiguous. CDR3 length equals 16 residues. Between the trimmed V and J ends, which lost 2 bases and 0 bases, there was a span of 12 bases. The CDR3 DNA reads as TGTGCCAGCAGTTTAACAAGAAGTTCTAGCACAGATACGCAGTATTTT. Protein sequence: CASSLTRSSSTDTQYF.

V gene TRBV18 combines with J gene TRBJ1-1, with TRBD1 as a possible D gene (5 bases). The CDR3 consists of 15 residues. Trimming took 3 bases from V and 1 from J, leaving 12 bases between them. CDR1 and CDR2 (germline): KGHSH, LQKENI. The CDR3 region is CASSPTRVANTEAFF. In DNA form, the CDR3 reads TGTGCCAGCTCACCTACCAGGGTAGCGAACACTGAAGCTTTCTTT.

This chain links TRBV27 with TRBJ2-1; TRBD2 matches at 8 bases. The CDR3 has 15 residues. Trimming removed 2 bases from V and 8 bases from J; junction bases left unmatched: 8. The germline V gene encodes CDR1 MNHEY and CDR2 SMNVEV (reference sequence). CDR3 coding DNA: TGTGCCAGCAGTTTACTGCGGGAGGCCCACGATGAGCAGTTCTTC. This encodes CASSLLREAHDEQFF.

This clonotype turned up a few times. This chain uses TRBV7-3 with TRBJ2-1; D is ambiguous. Germline V gives CDR1 SGHTA, CDR2 FQGTGA. The V end lost 2 bases, the J end lost 9 bases, and 14 bases lay between the germline ends. The length of the CDR3 is 14 residues. In DNA, the CDR3 is TGTGCCAGCAGCTTAGGTCTACGGGTGACTGAGCAGTTCTTC. Its translation is CASSLGLRVTEQFF.

CDR3 protein: CASSLRGSSYNSPLHF. CDR3 sequence (DNA): TGTGCCAGCAGCTTAAGGGGGAGCTCCTATAATTCACCCCTCCACTTT. The chain carries TRBV7-9 and TRBJ1-6; weak D call: TRBD1 (6 bases). Germline V gene lookup returns CDR1 SEHNR and CDR2 FQNEAQ (reference sequence). The CDR3 totals 16 residues. The ends were cut back, 2 bases at V and 0 bases at J, with 8 bases in the middle.

This clonotype was counted between two and nine times. V and J are TRBV28 and TRBJ2-2; D is uncertain. The CDR3 runs 14 residues. V lost 6 bases to trimming and J lost 1 base, with 9 bases between them. Germline assignment: CDR1 MDHEN and CDR2 SYDVKM. CDR3 sequence (DNA): TGTGCCAGCAGGCCCTCACGGAACACCGGGGAGCTGTTTTTT. Translating it yields CASRPSRNTGELFF.

In its sample, this clonotype was seen a few times. This chain connects TRBV10-3 to TRBJ1-2; D remains ambiguous. CDR3 length: 14 amino acids. V was clipped by 5 bases and J by 8 bases, with 18 bases between them. CDR1 and CDR2 (germline): ENHRY, SYGVKD. CDR3 in amino acids: CAISRLTGFEGYTF. CDR3 bases: TGTGCCATCAGTCGCCTAACCGGCTTCGAGGGCTACACCTTC.

This clonotype occurred a few times. The chain has TRBV30 and TRBJ1-1, with a tentative D call TRBD1 (6 bases). Germline V gene data show CDR1 as GTSNPN and CDR2 as SVGIG (reference sequence). The length of the CDR3 is 14 residues. The V gene lost 3 bases and the J gene lost 4 bases, with 15 bases spanning the gap. CDR3 nucleotides: TGTGCCTGGAGCCACACCAGGGGATCCACTGAAGCTTTCTTT. Amino acids: CAWSHTRGSTEAFF.

This chain joins TRBV7-8 and TRBJ2-3; 7 bases are shared with TRBD2. In germline, CDR1 is SGHVS, CDR2 FQNEAQ. Trimming took 7 bases from V and 6 from J; bases not matched to a gene: 10. This CDR3 region has 14 residues. CDR3 nucleotide sequence: TGTGCCAGCACGGGGGGACTCCGCCCGGATACGCAGTATTTT. This translates into CASTGGLRPDTQYF.

The chain has TRBV5-1 and TRBJ2-1; 9 bases fit TRBD2. Germline V lookup: CDR1 SGHRS, CDR2 YFSETQ. The V and J ends lost 0 bases and 5 bases, in that order; junction bases with no gene match: 6. This CDR3 is 16 amino acids long. CDR3 coding DNA: TGCGCCAGCAGCTTGGGTGCGGGAGGGAGACACAATGAGCAGTTCTTC. Its translation: CASSLGAGGRHNEQFF.

Only a few counts were recorded for this clonotype. The rearrangement uses TRBV7-2 and TRBJ2-5; TRBD1 or TRBD2 may be the D gene (5 bases each). V was cut by 5 bases and J by 2 bases, with 15 bases left in between. CDR3 size: 15 residues. Germline V lookup: CDR1 SGHTA, CDR2 FQGNSA. CDR3 residues: CASSEVWGSQETQYF. CDR3 nucleotides: TGTGCCAGCAGCGAGGTATGGGGGTCACAAGAGACCCAGTACTTC. Full variable domain (missing parts from reference TRBV7-2 and TRBJ2-5): GAGVSQSPSNKVTEKGKDVELRCDPISGHTALYWYRQSLGQGLEFLIYFQGNSAPDKSGLPSDRFSAERTGGSVSTLTIQRTQQEDSAVYLCASSEVWGSQETQYFGPGTRLLVL.

The chain recombines TRBV5-6 with TRBJ1-3, with D possibly matching TRBD1 (5 bases). The V and J ends lost 3 bases and 0 bases respectively, with 7 bases between them. This CDR3 region has 14 residues. From germline, CDR1 is SGHDT and CDR2 YYEEEE. CDR3 region: CASSSTASGNTIYF. CDR3 nucleotides: TGTGCCAGCAGCTCGACAGCCTCTGGAAACACCATATATTTT.

The sample holds a few counts of this clonotype. The V and J genes are TRBV20-1 and TRBJ2-1, with 7 bases aligning to TRBD1. The CDR3 has 13 residues. The germline gives CDR1 DFQATT, CDR2 SNEGSKA (reference sequence). The CDR3 coding sequence is TGCAGCAGCTATGGACAGGAAGTGAATGAGCAGTTCTTC. Translating gives CSSYGQEVNEQFF.

The CDR3 nucleotides read TGTGCCAGCAGCGAACGGACTAGCGGAGATTCACCCCTCCACTTT. Translation gives CASSERTSGDSPLHF. This rearrangement joins TRBV7-9 to TRBJ1-6; no firm D call. This CDR3 is 15 amino acids long. CDR1 SEHNR and CDR2 FQNEAQ come from the germline V gene (reference sequence). Trimming cost V 5 bases and J 8 bases, with 16 bases left between them.

The table lists this clonotype with a few counts. J is TRBJ2-1 and V is TRBV6-1; TRBD1 agrees at 9 bases. This CDR3 contains 13 residues. The V and J ends lost 7 bases and 8 bases, in that order; junction bases with no gene match: 6. Germline lookup yields CDR1 MNHNS and CDR2 SASEGT. The CDR3 sequence: CASKGQGFHEQFF. The CDR3 coding sequence is TGTGCCAGCAAAGGACAGGGGTTCCATGAGCAGTTCTTC.

This clonotype was detected a few times. This chain's CDR3 is CASSQGLSDRDYEQYF. The CDR3 DNA is TGTGCCAGCAGCCAAGGGCTTTCCGACAGGGACTACGAGCAGTACTTC. The genes are TRBV3-1 and TRBJ2-7; 7 positions agree with TRBD1. CDR1 is LGHDT, CDR2 YNNKEL, per germline (reference sequence). This CDR3 spans 16 amino acids. Losses at the gene ends were 1 base for V and 3 bases for J; bases not matched to a gene: 9.

The rearrangement uses TRBV24-1 and TRBJ2-5, with D possibly TRBD2 on 6 matching bases. Between the trimmed V and J ends, which lost 4 bases and 5 bases, there was a span of 19 bases. From germline, CDR1 is KGHDR and CDR2 SFDVKD. The CDR3 has 16 amino acids. CDR3 protein: CATSDPASDPRETQYF. In DNA form, the CDR3 reads TGTGCCACCAGTGACCCCGCTAGCGATCCTAGGGAGACCCAGTACTTC.

The chain is built from TRBV6-5 and TRBJ2-7; 8 bases map to TRBD1. The V and J ends lost 0 bases and 1 base, in that order; junction bases with no gene match: 2. CDR1 and CDR2 from the germline V gene are MNHEY and SVGAGI. This CDR3 has 15 amino acids. In DNA, the CDR3 is TGTGCCAGCAGTTACTCGGGACAGGCATCCTACGAGCAGTACTTC. It translates to CASSYSGQASYEQYF.

This clonotype appeared many times. The genes are TRBV5-6 and TRBJ2-7; the match to TRBD2 covers 7 bases. This CDR3 has 15 amino acids. Germline CDR1 SGHDT, CDR2 YYEEEE. J lost 5 bases, V lost 6 bases, and 14 bases had no gene match. CDR3: CASNVRDYFLDEQYF. The CDR3 DNA follows: TGTGCCAGCAACGTCCGGGACTACTTCTTAGACGAGCAGTACTTC. Based on the CDR3 plus reference TRBV5-6 and TRBJ2-7, the full variable domain is DAGVTQSPTHLIKTRGQQVTLRCSPKSGHDTVSWYQQALGQGPQFIFQYYEEEERQRGNFPDRFSGHQFPNYSSELNVNALLLGDSALYLCASNVRDYFLDEQYFGPGTRLTVT.

The V call is TRBV5-1, the J call TRBJ2-7; 12 bases fit TRBD1. This CDR3 has 15 residues. Losses at the gene ends were 4 bases for V and 2 bases for J; bases not matched to a gene: 4. Per germline, CDR1 SGHRS and CDR2 YFSETQ. The CDR3 reads CASSGGTGGPYEQYF. DNA of the CDR3: TGCGCCAGCAGCGGTGGGACAGGGGGCCCCTACGAGCAGTACTTC.

The chain combines TRBV2 with TRBJ2-1, with D possibly TRBD2 on 6 matching bases. The germline V gene encodes CDR1 SNHLY and CDR2 FYNNEI. The CDR3 consists of 17 residues. V was shortened by 2 bases and J by 3 bases, with 17 bases between the two germline ends. The CDR3 sequence is CASSERSPWGDYNEQFF. CDR3 bases: TGTGCCAGCAGTGAAAGGTCTCCCTGGGGGGACTACAATGAGCAGTTCTTC.

This clonotype was detected a few times. The chain recombines TRBV11-2 with TRBJ2-7; perhaps D is TRBD1 or TRBD2 (5 bases each). Between the trimmed V and J ends, which lost 0 bases and 6 bases, there was a span of 9 bases. The CDR3 runs 13 residues. Germline-derived CDR1 and CDR2 are SGHAT and FQNNGV. The CDR3 coding sequence is TGTGCCAGCAGCTTAGATCAGAGGGGCGAGCAGTACTTC. Translation gives CASSLDQRGEQYF. Full variable domain (remainder filled in from reference TRBV11-2 and TRBJ2-7): EAGVAQSPRYKIIEKRQSVAFWCNPISGHATLYWYQQILGQGPKLLIQFQNNGVVDDSQLPKDRFSAERLKGVDSTLKIQPAKLEDSAVYLCASSLDQRGEQYFGPGTRLTVT.

This clonotype showed up many times. V usage is TRBV4-3 and J usage is TRBJ1-6; D possibly corresponds to TRBD1 (6 bases). The CDR3 has 14 amino acids. The V end was cut by 1 base, the J end by 7 bases, with 8 bases between. Germline CDR1 reads LGHNA; CDR2 reads YSLEER. The CDR3 DNA reads as TGCGCCAGCAGCCAAGGACAGGTGAATTCACCCCTCCACTTT. It yields the protein CASSQGQVNSPLHF.

In its sample, this clonotype was seen a few times. The rearrangement links TRBV12-3 or TRBV12-4 to TRBJ2-5; 15 nucleotides line up with TRBD2. The V and J ends lost 7 bases and 14 bases, in that order; junction bases with no gene match: 11. The CDR3 contains 14 residues. The chain's CDR3 is CASTPGTSGGPQYF. Here the CDR3 DNA reads TGTGCCAGCACCCCCGGGACTAGCGGGGGGCCGCAATACTTC.

CDR3 protein: CASSAQDYGYTF. Here the CDR3 DNA reads TGTGCCAGCAGTGCCCAGGACTATGGCTACACCTTC. The rearrangement joins TRBV2 to TRBJ1-2; no firm D call. This CDR3 has 12 amino acids. Per the germline V gene, CDR1 is SNHLY and CDR2 is FYNNEI. Trimming took off 4 bases at V and 3 bases at J, with 6 bases between the two ends.

This chain uses TRBV27 with TRBJ2-4; the D gene is possibly TRBD2 (7 bases). V was cut by 6 bases and J by 8 bases, with 14 bases left in between. The CDR3 consists of 13 residues. CDR1 and CDR2 (germline): MNHEY, SMNVEV (reference sequence). CDR3 DNA: TGTGCCAGCAGCCCCGCGGGGGCGGACATTCAGTACTTC. Residues: CASSPAGADIQYF.